These 3 T cell receptor beta chains were all obtained from the same sample, sequenced in a study of shared clonotypes between healthy human individuals. Data came from immunoSEQ multiplex PCR; TCRdb stores just in-frame clones and leaves some out. Found here are about 2 million clones, 85% to 95% of them singletons; the top ten hold under 0.15%. The sample was naive CD4+ T cells sorted from blood. This sample's subset: CD45RA+ positively selected. The receptor source for this set is a man in his late teens or twenties in good health.

The chain is built from TRBV5-1 and TRBJ1-1; D might be TRBD1 (5 bases). CDR1 is SGHRS and CDR2 is YFSETQ in the germline V gene. V shed 3 bases and J shed 1 base, with 10 bases lying between them. The CDR3 runs to 14 residues. CDR3 sequence: CASSWQGGNTEAFF. Here the CDR3 DNA reads TGCGCCAGCAGCTGGCAGGGTGGGAACACTGAAGCTTTCTTT.

Worth noting for this clone: Other DNA sequences within the sample encode an identical CDR3. The chain links TRBV6-6 to TRBJ2-7; unclear D gene. The CDR3 is made up of 12 amino acids. V was clipped by 4 bases and J by 1 base, with 5 bases between them. The V gene's germline CDR1 is MNHNY and CDR2 SVGAGI (reference sequence). In DNA, the CDR3 is TGTGCCAGCAGTTCGAAGTCCTACGAGCAGTACTTC. This encodes CASSSKSYEQYF.

The chain combines TRBV28 with TRBJ2-3; no clear D gene. The CDR3 has 20 amino acids. Trimming removed 1 base at V and 4 bases at J, with 27 bases between. Germline CDR1 is MDHEN and CDR2 is SYDVKM. The DNA of the CDR3 is TGTGCCAGCAGTTTATATAGTGTTGGCGAGACTGCGAGCCGTCCAGATACGCAGTATTTT. It translates to CASSLYSVGETASRPDTQYF.